This T cell receptor beta chain was sequenced during a study of graft-versus-host responses after intestinal transplantation. Overall study context: Each recipient received a multivisceral, liver-intestinal, or isolated intestinal graft.

TCRdb's table, derived via immunoSEQ multiplex PCR, lists solely in-frame clones and lacks some. Among approximately 89,000 clones listed, around 90% were seen once. This clone was detected once. Per germline, CDR1 SGHRS and CDR2 YFSETQ. The trim removed 4 bases at V and 3 bases at J, leaving 14 bases unmatched. The CDR3 sequence is 17 residues long. Source: PBMCs, taken about 450 days after intestinal transplant. This TCR was recovered from a human patient who received an intestinal transplant, so some T cells may come from the graft donor. J is TRBJ2-7 and V is TRBV5-1; 9 bases are a match to TRBD1. The CDR3 bases are TGCGCCAGCAGCAGGACCGGGACAGGGACTATGGGCTACGAGCAGTACTTC. Amino acids: CASSRTGTGTMGYEQYF.